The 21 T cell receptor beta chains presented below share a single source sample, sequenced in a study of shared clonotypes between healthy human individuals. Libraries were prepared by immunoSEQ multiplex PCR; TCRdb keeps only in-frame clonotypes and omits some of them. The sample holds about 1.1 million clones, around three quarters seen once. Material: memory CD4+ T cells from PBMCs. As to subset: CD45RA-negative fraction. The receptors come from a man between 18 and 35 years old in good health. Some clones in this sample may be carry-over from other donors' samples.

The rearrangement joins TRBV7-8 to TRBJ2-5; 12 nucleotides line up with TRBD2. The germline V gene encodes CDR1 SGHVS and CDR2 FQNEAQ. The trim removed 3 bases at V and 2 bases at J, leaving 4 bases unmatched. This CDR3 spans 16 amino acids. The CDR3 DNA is TGTGCCAGCAGCTTCCGGACTAGCGGGGAACAAGAGACCCAGTACTTC. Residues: CASSFRTSGEQETQYF. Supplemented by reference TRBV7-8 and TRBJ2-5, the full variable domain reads GAGVSQSPRYKVAKRGQDVALRCDPISGHVSLFWYQQALGQGPEFLTYFQNEAQLDKSGLPSDRFFAERPEGSVSTLKIQRTQQEDSAVYLCASSFRTSGEQETQYFGPGTRLLVL.

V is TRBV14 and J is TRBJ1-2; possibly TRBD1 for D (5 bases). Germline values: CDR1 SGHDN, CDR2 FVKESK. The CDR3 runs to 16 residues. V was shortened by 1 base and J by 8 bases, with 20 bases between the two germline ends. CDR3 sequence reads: CASSQVGAWTSWGYTF. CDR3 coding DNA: TGTGCCAGCAGCCAAGTTGGGGCATGGACATCCTGGGGCTACACCTTC.

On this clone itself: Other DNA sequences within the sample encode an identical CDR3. CDR3 protein: CASSLTGNEQFF. Here the CDR3 DNA reads TGTGCCAGCAGCTTAACGGGGAATGAGCAGTTCTTC. The chain links TRBV7-3 to TRBJ2-1; D gene uncertain. V dropped 0 bases and J dropped 7 bases, with 4 bases sitting between them. Germline CDR1 and CDR2: SGHTA and FQGTGA. The CDR3 loop spans 12 amino acids.

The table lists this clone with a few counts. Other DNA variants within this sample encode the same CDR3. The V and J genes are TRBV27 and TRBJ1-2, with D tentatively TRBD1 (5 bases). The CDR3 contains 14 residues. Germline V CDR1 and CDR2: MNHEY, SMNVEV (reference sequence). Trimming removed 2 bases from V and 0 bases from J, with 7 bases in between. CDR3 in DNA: TGTGCCAGCAGTTTAGGGGGGGCTAACTATGGCTACACCTTC. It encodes CASSLGGANYGYTF.

The CDR3 reads CASSVTSSAYNSPLHF. CDR3 bases: TGTGCCAGCAGCGTCACATCGTCGGCCTATAATTCACCCCTCCACTTT. V gene TRBV9 combines with J gene TRBJ1-6, with no clear D. Trimming took off 2 bases at V and 2 bases at J, with 11 bases between the two ends. This CDR3 comprises 16 residues. Germline CDR1 is SGDLS and CDR2 is YYNGEE. The variable domain in full, with the rest retrieved from reference TRBV9 and TRBJ1-6, is DSGVTQTPKHLITATGQRVTLRCSPRSGDLSVYWYQQSLDQGLQFLIQYYNGEERAKGNILERFSAQQFPDLHSELNLSSLELGDSALYFCASSVTSSAYNSPLHFGNGTRLTVT.

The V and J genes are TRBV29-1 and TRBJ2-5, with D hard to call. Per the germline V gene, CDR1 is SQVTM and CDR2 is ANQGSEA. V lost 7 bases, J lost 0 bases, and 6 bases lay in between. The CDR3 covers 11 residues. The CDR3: CSGSNQETQYF. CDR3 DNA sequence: TGCAGCGGAAGTAACCAAGAGACCCAGTACTTC.

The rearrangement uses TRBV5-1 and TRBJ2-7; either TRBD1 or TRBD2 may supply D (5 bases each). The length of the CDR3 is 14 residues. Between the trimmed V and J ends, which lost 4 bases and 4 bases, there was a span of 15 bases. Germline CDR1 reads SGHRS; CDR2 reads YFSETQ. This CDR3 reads CASSHRDGWYEQYF. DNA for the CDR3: TGCGCCAGCAGCCACCGGGACGGCTGGTACGAGCAGTACTTC.

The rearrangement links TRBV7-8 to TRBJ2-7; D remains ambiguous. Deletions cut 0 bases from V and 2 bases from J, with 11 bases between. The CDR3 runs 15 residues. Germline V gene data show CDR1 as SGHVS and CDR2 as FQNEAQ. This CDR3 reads CASSLAAGSTYEQYF. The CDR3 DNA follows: TGTGCCAGCAGCTTAGCGGCCGGATCAACCTACGAGCAGTACTTC.

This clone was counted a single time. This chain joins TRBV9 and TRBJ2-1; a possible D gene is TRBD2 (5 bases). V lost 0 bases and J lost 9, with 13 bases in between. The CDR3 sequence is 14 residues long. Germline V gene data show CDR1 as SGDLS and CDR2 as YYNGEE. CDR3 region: CASSVGPGFIEQFF. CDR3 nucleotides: TGTGCCAGCAGCGTAGGGCCGGGGTTTATTGAGCAGTTCTTC.

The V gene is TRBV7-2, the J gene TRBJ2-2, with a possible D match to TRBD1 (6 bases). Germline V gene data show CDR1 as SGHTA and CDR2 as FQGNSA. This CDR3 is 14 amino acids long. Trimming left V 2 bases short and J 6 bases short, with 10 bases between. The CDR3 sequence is CASSLRSGAGELFF. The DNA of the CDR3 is TGTGCCAGCAGCTTAAGATCAGGGGCCGGGGAGCTGTTTTTT.

CDR3 in DNA: TGTGCCAGCAGAGTCCCCAGGGGCTCCTACGAGCAGTACTTC. Its protein product is CASRVPRGSYEQYF. The chain uses TRBV28 and TRBJ2-7; possibly TRBD1 for D (6 bases). Germline V gene data show CDR1 as MDHEN and CDR2 as SYDVKM. V was shortened by 6 bases and J by 0 bases, with 12 bases between the two germline ends. This CDR3 contains 14 residues.

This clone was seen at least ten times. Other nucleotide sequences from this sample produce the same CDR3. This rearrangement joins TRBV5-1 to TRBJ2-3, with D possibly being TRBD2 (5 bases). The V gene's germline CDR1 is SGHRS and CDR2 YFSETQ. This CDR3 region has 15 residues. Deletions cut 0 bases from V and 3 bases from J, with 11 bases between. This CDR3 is CASSLGLAVTDTQYF. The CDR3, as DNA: TGCGCCAGCAGCTTGGGGCTAGCAGTTACAGATACGCAGTATTTT. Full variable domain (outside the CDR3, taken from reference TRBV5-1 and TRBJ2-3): KAGVTQTPRYLIKTRGQQVTLSCSPISGHRSVSWYQQTPGQGLQFLFEYFSETQRNKGNFPGRFSGRQFSNSRSEMNVSTLELGDSALYLCASSLGLAVTDTQYFGPGTRLTVL.

The CDR3 bases are TGTGCCAGCGCAGACGGAGGGGCCTCATTATACAATGAGCAGTTCTTC. It translates to CASADGGASLYNEQFF. This chain connects TRBV5-4 to TRBJ2-1, with D possibly being TRBD2 (6 bases). V shed 7 bases and J shed 4 bases, with 21 bases lying between them. CDR3 length: 16 residues. Germline V lookup: CDR1 SGHNT, CDR2 YYREEE (reference sequence).

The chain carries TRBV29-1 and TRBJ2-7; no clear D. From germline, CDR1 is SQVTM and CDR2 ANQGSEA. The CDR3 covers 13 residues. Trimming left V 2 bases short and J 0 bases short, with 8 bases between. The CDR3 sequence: CSVEIDNSYEQYF. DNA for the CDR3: TGCAGCGTTGAAATCGACAACTCCTACGAGCAGTACTTC.

The CDR3 DNA reads as TGCGCCAGCAGCCAAAGTCTCTATGGGACAGATACGCAGTATTTT. This encodes CASSQSLYGTDTQYF. The V call is TRBV4-1, the J call TRBJ2-3; no definite D call. Trimming left V 2 bases short and J 3 bases short, with 12 bases between. CDR1 is MGHRA, CDR2 YSYEKL, per germline. CDR3 length: 15 amino acids.

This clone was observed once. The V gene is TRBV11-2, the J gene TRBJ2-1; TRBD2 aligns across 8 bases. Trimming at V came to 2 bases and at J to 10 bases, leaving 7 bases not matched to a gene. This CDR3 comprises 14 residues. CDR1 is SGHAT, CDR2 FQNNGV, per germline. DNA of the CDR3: TGTGCCAGCAGCTTAACGGGAGGGGGGGGAGAGCAGTTCTTC. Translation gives CASSLTGGGGEQFF.

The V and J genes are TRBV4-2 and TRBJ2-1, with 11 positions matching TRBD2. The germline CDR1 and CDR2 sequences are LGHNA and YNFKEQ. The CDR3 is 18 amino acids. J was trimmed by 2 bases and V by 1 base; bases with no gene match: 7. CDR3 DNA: TGTGCCAGCAGCCAAGTTGGGCTAGCGGGAGGAGCCTACAATGAGCAGTTCTTC. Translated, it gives CASSQVGLAGGAYNEQFF.

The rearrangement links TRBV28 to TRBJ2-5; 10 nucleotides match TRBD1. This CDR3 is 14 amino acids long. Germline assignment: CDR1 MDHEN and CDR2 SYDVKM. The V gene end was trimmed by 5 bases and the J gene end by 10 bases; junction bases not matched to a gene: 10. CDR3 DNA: TGTGCCAGCAGTCCCGACAGGGGGCGGGGGAACCAGTACTTC. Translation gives CASSPDRGRGNQYF.

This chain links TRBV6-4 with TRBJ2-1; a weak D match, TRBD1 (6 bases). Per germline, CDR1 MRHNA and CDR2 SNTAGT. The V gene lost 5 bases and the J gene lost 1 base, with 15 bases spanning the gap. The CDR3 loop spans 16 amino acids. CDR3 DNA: TGTGCCAGCAGTAGCCAGGGGTCCGCATCCTACAATGAGCAGTTCTTC. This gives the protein CASSSQGSASYNEQFF.

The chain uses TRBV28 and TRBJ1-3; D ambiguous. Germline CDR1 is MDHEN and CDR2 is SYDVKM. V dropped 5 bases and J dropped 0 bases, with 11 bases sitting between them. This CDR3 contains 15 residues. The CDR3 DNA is TGTGCCAGCAGTCCCGACGGGAACTCTGGAAACACCATATATTTT. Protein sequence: CASSPDGNSGNTIYF. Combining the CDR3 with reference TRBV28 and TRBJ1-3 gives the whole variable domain DVKVTQSSRYLVKRTGEKVFLECVQDMDHENMFWYRQDPGLGLRLIYFSYDVKMKEKGDIPEGYSVSREKKERFSLILESASTNQTSMYLCASSPDGNSGNTIYFGEGSWLTVV.

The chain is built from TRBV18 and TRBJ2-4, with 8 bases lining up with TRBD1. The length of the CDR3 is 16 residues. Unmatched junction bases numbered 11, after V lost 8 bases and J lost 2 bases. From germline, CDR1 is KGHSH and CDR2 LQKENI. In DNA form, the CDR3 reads TGTGCCAGCGCTGCGACAGGGGTTGTTACCAAAAACATTCAGTACTTC. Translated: CASAATGVVTKNIQYF.